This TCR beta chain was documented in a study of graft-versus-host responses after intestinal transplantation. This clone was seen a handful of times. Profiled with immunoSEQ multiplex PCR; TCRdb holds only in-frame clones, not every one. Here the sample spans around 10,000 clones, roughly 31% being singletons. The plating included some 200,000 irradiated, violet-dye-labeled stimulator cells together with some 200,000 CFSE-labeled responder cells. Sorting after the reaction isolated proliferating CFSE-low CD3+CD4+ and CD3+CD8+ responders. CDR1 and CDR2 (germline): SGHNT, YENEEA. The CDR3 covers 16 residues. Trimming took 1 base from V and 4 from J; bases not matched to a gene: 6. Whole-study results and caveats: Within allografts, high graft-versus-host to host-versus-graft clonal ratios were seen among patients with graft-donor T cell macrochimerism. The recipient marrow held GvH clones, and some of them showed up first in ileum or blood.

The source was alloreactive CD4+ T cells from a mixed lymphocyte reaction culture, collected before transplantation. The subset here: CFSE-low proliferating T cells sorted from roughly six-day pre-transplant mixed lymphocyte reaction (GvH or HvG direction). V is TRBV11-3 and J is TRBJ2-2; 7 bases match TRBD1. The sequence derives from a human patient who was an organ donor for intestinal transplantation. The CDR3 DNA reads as TGTGCCAGCAGCTTAGGGGGGACAGTACTCACCGGGGAGCTGTTTTTT. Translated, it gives CASSLGGTVLTGELFF.